Listed below are T cell receptor beta chains from one sample, sequenced in a study of shared clonotypes between healthy human individuals. Libraries were prepared by immunoSEQ multiplex PCR; TCRdb keeps only in-frame clonotypes and omits some of them. The sample includes roughly 1,000,000 clones, around three quarters of them seen just once. Source material: memory CD4+ T cells from PBMCs. The receptor source for this set is a young man in good health. Some clones in this sample may be carry-over from other donors' samples. Each CDR3 is given with its conserved first and last residue. The D gene is left open where the match is weak. The size entry is marked missing in some rows and otherwise reads once, few, many or a size class.

d_call: TRBD2
j_call: TRBJ2-5
clone_size: once
v_call: TRBV28
cdr3_aa: CASSPGTSGTRWTQYF
cdr3_nt: TGTGCCAGCTCGCCCGGGACTAGCGGGACCCGGTGGACCCAGTACTTC

d_call: TRBD2
j_call: TRBJ2-1
clone_size: NA
v_call: TRBV4-1
cdr3_aa: CASSPRLAWEQFF
cdr3_nt: TGCGCCAGCAGCCCCAGACTAGCGTGGGAGCAGTTCTTC

d_call: NA
j_call: TRBJ1-2
clone_size: NA
v_call: TRBV9
cdr3_aa: CASSVRDTSYGYTF
cdr3_nt: TGTGCCAGCAGCGTAAGGGACACGAGCTATGGCTACACCTTC

d_call: NA
j_call: TRBJ1-2
clone_size: NA
v_call: TRBV7-9
cdr3_aa: CASSPPGRISYGYTF
cdr3_nt: TGTGCCAGCAGCCCCCCGGGCAGGATCAGCTATGGCTACACCTTC

d_call: NA
j_call: TRBJ2-3
clone_size: NA
v_call: TRBV5-1
cdr3_aa: CASSWGLGTDTQYF
cdr3_nt: TGCGCCAGCAGTTGGGGTTTAGGCACAGATACGCAGTATTTT

d_call: TRBD2
j_call: TRBJ2-2
clone_size: NA
v_call: TRBV6-5
cdr3_aa: CASSRTSYYGELFF
cdr3_nt: TGTGCCAGCAGTAGGACTAGCTATTACGGGGAGCTGTTTTTT

d_call: TRBD2
j_call: TRBJ2-2
clone_size: once
v_call: TRBV6-5
cdr3_aa: CASSYDTSGSWELFF
cdr3_nt: TGTGCCAGCAGTTATGACACTAGCGGGAGTTGGGAGCTGTTTTTT

d_call: NA
j_call: TRBJ1-2
clone_size: NA
v_call: TRBV7-9
cdr3_aa: CASSLLGGNYGYTF
cdr3_nt: TGTGCCAGCAGCTTACTGGGGGGAAACTATGGCTACACCTTC

d_call: NA
j_call: TRBJ2-3
clone_size: NA
v_call: TRBV6-1
cdr3_aa: CASSERGIDTQYF
cdr3_nt: TGTGCCAGCAGTGAAAGGGGGATAGATACGCAGTATTTT

d_call: TRBD2
j_call: TRBJ2-4
clone_size: NA
v_call: TRBV28
cdr3_aa: CASMAGGKNIQYF
cdr3_nt: TGTGCCAGCATGGCGGGGGGTAAAAACATTCAGTACTTC

d_call: NA
j_call: TRBJ1-2
clone_size: NA
v_call: TRBV10-3
cdr3_aa: CAISATGIIYGYTF
cdr3_nt: TGTGCCATCAGTGCGACAGGTATCATCTATGGCTACACCTTC

d_call: NA
j_call: TRBJ2-7
clone_size: NA
v_call: TRBV7-2
cdr3_aa: CASSFRLYEQYF
cdr3_nt: TGTGCCAGCAGCTTTAGGTTGTACGAGCAGTACTTC

d_call: TRBD1
j_call: TRBJ2-2
clone_size: NA
v_call: TRBV9
cdr3_aa: CASSAKSSGTGPNTGELFF
cdr3_nt: TGTGCCAGCAGCGCAAAATCATCCGGGACAGGGCCAAACACCGGGGAGCTGTTTTTT

d_call: TRBD2
j_call: TRBJ2-5
clone_size: NA
v_call: TRBV5-4
cdr3_aa: CASSSGTSRETQYF
cdr3_nt: TGTGCCAGCAGTTCGGGGACTAGTAGAGAGACCCAGTACTTC

d_call: NA
j_call: TRBJ2-7
clone_size: NA
v_call: TRBV5-5
cdr3_aa: CASSLGGTRTYEQYF
cdr3_nt: TGTGCCAGCAGCTTGGGCGGGACACGAACCTACGAGCAGTACTTC